This T cell receptor beta chain appears in the sequencing data of a study of blood T cell repertoires in COVID-19. Study summary: The United States, Italy and Spain supplied acute and convalescent COVID-19 samples.

Trimming removed 4 bases from V and 0 bases from J; junction bases left unmatched: 2. CDR3 length equals 14 residues. Per the germline V gene, CDR1 is MNHEY and CDR2 is SVGAGI. Assay: immunoSEQ multiplex PCR; the TCRdb copy retains only in-frame clones and omits some. The table has about 160,000 clones, about 85% seen once. The clonotype originates from a man aged 55-75 years who had recovered from COVID-19. This sequence joins TRBV6-5 and TRBJ2-7, with 8 positions matching TRBD2. The sample was peripheral blood. The CDR3 sequence is CASSSGGASYEQYF. CDR3 sequence (DNA): TGTGCCAGCAGTTCCGGGGGGGCCTCCTACGAGCAGTACTTC.